The next 31 T cell receptor beta chains were all read from a single sample in a study of blood T cell repertoires in COVID-19. Repertoires were generated with immunoSEQ multiplex PCR, while TCRdb's copy carries only in-frame clones and drops some. This table holds roughly 120,000 clones, 80% to 90% found once. Material for sequencing was peripheral blood. These TCRs come from a man between 65 and 80 years old with active or convalescent COVID-19.

V usage is TRBV10-3 and J usage is TRBJ2-3, with 7 bases that match TRBD2. V shed 6 bases and J 0 bases; nucleotides not matched to a gene: 3. CDR3 size: 14 residues. Per the germline V gene, CDR1 is ENHRY and CDR2 is SYGVKD. The CDR3 DNA reads as TGTGCCATCAGCGGGACTACCAGCACAGATACGCAGTATTTT. Protein sequence: CAISGTTSTDTQYF.

This sequence joins TRBV11-3 and TRBJ2-7; 10 nucleotides line up with TRBD1. Per germline, CDR1 SGHNT and CDR2 YENEEA. The junction had 7 bases not matched to a gene; V was cut back by 5 bases and J by 3 bases. The CDR3 is made up of 15 amino acids. The CDR3 bases are TGTGCCAGCAGCCCCGGGACAGGGGATTACTACGAGCAGTACTTC. Translating it yields CASSPGTGDYYEQYF.

The V and J genes are TRBV27 and TRBJ1-2, with a weak D call TRBD1 (5 bases). This CDR3 has 13 residues. From germline, CDR1 is MNHEY and CDR2 SMNVEV (reference sequence). The V gene lost 5 bases and the J gene lost 1 base, with 8 bases spanning the gap. CDR3 bases: TGTGCCAGCAGTCGACAGAGTAACTATGGCTACACCTTC. This encodes CASSRQSNYGYTF.

The gene calls are TRBV6-5 and TRBJ1-6; TRBD1 agrees at 7 bases. CDR3 size: 13 residues. Germline V gene sequence: CDR1 MNHEY, CDR2 SVGAGI. The J segment lost 8 bases and the V segment lost 3 bases, leaving 1 base of the junction unmatched. CDR3 amino acids: CASSYTGDSPLHF. Here the CDR3 DNA reads TGTGCCAGCAGTTATACAGGGGATTCACCCCTCCACTTT.

This clone was counted a single time. The CDR3 reads CASSQSENRGHGYTF. The DNA for the CDR3 is TGTGCCAGCAGCCAATCTGAGAACAGGGGGCATGGCTACACCTTC. V and J are TRBV16 and TRBJ1-2; 9 nucleotides match TRBD1. V shed 0 bases, J shed 6 bases, and the junction held 5 bases outside the gene matches. The germline gives CDR1 KGHSY, CDR2 FQNENV. The CDR3 totals 15 residues.

The chain couples TRBV28 to TRBJ2-7, with D hard to call. Germline assignment: CDR1 MDHEN and CDR2 SYDVKM. Trimming removed 2 bases at V and 7 bases at J, with 6 bases between. This CDR3 spans 11 amino acids. CDR3 in DNA: TGTGCCAGCAGTTTAGAGTTGGAGCAGTACTTC. This gives the protein CASSLELEQYF.

This chain connects TRBV18 to TRBJ1-6; 7 bases map to TRBD1. Germline V lookup: CDR1 KGHSH, CDR2 LQKENI. The CDR3 is 15 residues long. Unmatched junction bases numbered 8, after V lost 2 bases and J lost 10 bases. CDR3: CASSPTGDPYSPLHF. The CDR3 DNA follows: TGTGCCAGCTCACCAACAGGGGATCCCTACTCACCCCTCCACTTT.

This sequence joins TRBV10-1 and TRBJ2-1; 8 bases match TRBD2. CDR1 is WNHNN and CDR2 is SYGVQD in the germline V gene (reference sequence). The length of the CDR3 is 15 residues. Trimming removed 9 bases from V and 7 bases from J; junction bases left unmatched: 14. CDR3 nucleotide sequence: TGCGCCAGGGGGGGCGAAGCGGGAGATGGTAATGAGCAGTTCTTC. Translating gives CARGGEAGDGNEQFF.

The chain has TRBV28 and TRBJ1-1; TRBD1 is a possible D gene (5 bases). Per the germline V gene, CDR1 is MDHEN and CDR2 is SYDVKM. CDR3 length equals 20 residues. Deletions cut 4 bases from V and 5 bases from J, with 32 bases between. The CDR3 here is CASSSRPRRGSSLLSTEAFF. The CDR3 coding sequence is TGTGCCAGCAGTTCTCGCCCTAGAAGGGGATCATCCCTTTTGAGTACTGAAGCTTTCTTT.

The chain is built from TRBV5-6 and TRBJ2-1; 11 positions agree with TRBD2. This CDR3 is 17 amino acids long. Trimming took 4 bases from V and 4 from J; bases not matched to a gene: 10. The germline V gene encodes CDR1 SGHDT and CDR2 YYEEEE. The CDR3 loop reads CASSPSTSGTFYNEQFF. CDR3 DNA: TGTGCCAGCAGCCCCTCGACTAGCGGGACGTTTTACAATGAGCAGTTCTTC. Full variable domain (missing parts from reference TRBV5-6 and TRBJ2-1): DAGVTQSPTHLIKTRGQQVTLRCSPKSGHDTVSWYQQALGQGPQFIFQYYEEEERQRGNFPDRFSGHQFPNYSSELNVNALLLGDSALYLCASSPSTSGTFYNEQFFGPGTRLTVL.

The chain joins TRBV12-3 or TRBV12-4 to TRBJ1-2, with a possible D match to TRBD1 (6 bases). CDR3 size: 13 residues. V lost 3 bases and J lost 6, with 11 bases in between. CDR3 sequence reads: CASSLAGADGYTF. Here the CDR3 DNA reads TGTGCCAGCAGTTTGGCAGGGGCGGATGGCTACACCTTC.

V gene TRBV3-1 (or the pseudogene TRBV3-2) combines with J gene TRBJ1-2; maybe TRBD1 (6 bases). The germline V gene encodes CDR1 LGHDT and CDR2 YNNKEL (reference sequence). The CDR3 length is 15 residues. The V gene lost 4 bases and the J gene lost 0 bases, with 12 bases spanning the gap. The CDR3, as DNA: TGTGCCAGCAGCCCTACAGGGAGCTCTAACTATGGCTACACCTTC. As protein: CASSPTGSSNYGYTF.

The chain is built from TRBV2 and TRBJ2-7; no firm D call. The ends were cut back, 0 bases at V and 7 bases at J, with 10 bases in the middle. The CDR3 is 13 residues long. Germline lookup yields CDR1 SNHLY and CDR2 FYNNEI. The CDR3 protein is CASSEAWAEEQYF. The CDR3 DNA follows: TGTGCCAGCAGTGAAGCGTGGGCCGAAGAGCAGTACTTC.

V is TRBV27 and J is TRBJ2-7, with 9 bases fitting TRBD1. V gave up 6 bases and J gave up 6 bases; unmatched junction bases: 12. The CDR3 contains 15 residues. CDR1 and CDR2 (germline): MNHEY, SMNVEV (reference sequence). The CDR3 sequence: CASRPGGTGLGEQYF. CDR3 in DNA: TGTGCCAGCAGACCAGGTGGGACAGGGTTGGGCGAGCAGTACTTC.

This clone was seen just once. J is TRBJ2-7 and V is TRBV9; D possibly corresponds to TRBD1 (5 bases). Trimming took off 0 bases at V and 2 bases at J, with 12 bases between the two ends. The length of the CDR3 is 15 residues. Germline loops: CDR1 SGDLS, CDR2 YYNGEE. The CDR3 sequence is CASSVALGLAYEQYF. CDR3 bases: TGTGCCAGCAGCGTAGCTTTGGGGCTAGCCTACGAGCAGTACTTC.

This chain connects TRBV5-1 to TRBJ1-2, with unresolved D. Germline-derived CDR1 and CDR2 are SGHRS and YFSETQ. Trimming stripped 0 bases from V and 8 bases from J, with 14 bases between. This CDR3 has 14 residues. The CDR3 spells CASSLAAAYDGYTF. CDR3 DNA sequence: TGCGCCAGCAGCTTGGCAGCGGCTTATGACGGCTACACCTTC.

This sequence joins TRBV10-2 and TRBJ1-5; 7 bases are shared with TRBD1. The CDR3 sequence is 15 residues long. Germline V gene sequence: CDR1 WSHSY, CDR2 SAAADI. J gave up 1 base and V 5 bases, and 5 bases lay outside the gene matches. The CDR3: CASSTTGDSNQPQHF. The CDR3 nucleotides are TGCGCCAGCAGTACAACAGGGGACAGCAATCAGCCCCAGCATTTT.

This clone is a singleton in its sample. The rearrangement links TRBV3-1 (or the pseudogene TRBV3-2) to TRBJ2-7; D is undetermined. Trimming took off 1 base at V and 3 bases at J, with 7 bases between the two ends. This CDR3 comprises 13 residues. The V gene's germline CDR1 is LGHDT and CDR2 YNNKEL (reference sequence). CDR3 sequence reads: CASSQGGIYEQYF. CDR3 in DNA: TGTGCCAGCAGCCAAGGCGGAATCTACGAGCAGTACTTC.

This rearrangement joins TRBV2 to TRBJ1-5; possible D gene TRBD1, 6 bases. The CDR3 runs to 13 residues. Germline CDR1 is SNHLY and CDR2 is FYNNEI. V gave up 6 bases and J gave up 7 bases, with 13 bases separating them. The CDR3 loop reads CASSNGQIQPQHF. In DNA, the CDR3 is TGTGCCAGCAGCAACGGACAGATCCAGCCCCAGCATTTT.

The chain uses TRBV2 and TRBJ1-1; 7 bases map to TRBD1. The J segment lost 4 bases and the V segment lost 4 bases, leaving 6 bases of the junction unmatched. In germline, CDR1 is SNHLY, CDR2 FYNNEI. CDR3 length: 14 amino acids. The CDR3 sequence: CASSVTGVGTEAFF. The CDR3, as DNA: TGTGCCAGCAGTGTCACAGGGGTGGGCACTGAAGCTTTCTTT. The full variable domain, rest sourced from reference TRBV2 and TRBJ1-1, is EPEVTQTPSHQVTQMGQEVILRCVPISNHLYFYWYRQILGQKVEFLVSFYNNEISEKSEIFDDQFSVERPDGSNFTLKIRSTKLEDSAMYFCASSVTGVGTEAFFGQGTRLTVV.

The chain carries TRBV14 and TRBJ1-1; 9 nucleotides agree with TRBD1. Trimming at V came to 4 bases and at J to 5 bases, leaving 8 bases not matched to a gene. The CDR3 has 15 amino acids. Germline values: CDR1 SGHDN, CDR2 FVKESK. CDR3 residues: CASSLPGTGWTEAFF. The DNA for the CDR3 is TGTGCCAGCAGCCTCCCCGGGACAGGGTGGACTGAAGCTTTCTTT.

The DNA for the CDR3 is TGTGCCAGTAAGCCCTACTCCCGGACAGGGGGAGTAGGATCACCCCTCCACTTT. Translation: CASKPYSRTGGVGSPLHF. V and J are TRBV19 and TRBJ1-6, with 10 positions matching TRBD1. CDR3 length: 18 residues. Germline-derived CDR1 and CDR2 are LNHDA and SQIVND (reference sequence). Losses at the gene ends were 7 bases for V and 10 bases for J; bases not matched to a gene: 19.

The gene calls are TRBV27 and TRBJ2-1, with a possible D match to TRBD2 (5 bases). Trimming shortened V by 2 bases and J by 15 bases, and 17 bases separated the two germline ends. Germline V gives CDR1 MNHEY, CDR2 SMNVEV (reference sequence). The CDR3 is made up of 13 amino acids. The CDR3: CASSLGQAVNLFF. The CDR3 region has the DNA TGTGCCAGCAGTTTAGGTCAAGCGGTCAACTTGTTCTTC.

The chain uses TRBV2 and TRBJ1-5, with TRBD1 matching 8 bases. This CDR3 has 15 amino acids. Looked up from germline, CDR1 is SNHLY and CDR2 is FYNNEI. With 7 bases clipped from V and 1 base from J, the junction kept 6 bases outside the gene matches. In nucleotides, the CDR3 is TGTGCCAGCACCGGACAGGGTCTGAGCAATCAGCCCCAGCATTTT. Its protein product is CASTGQGLSNQPQHF.

The rearrangement joins TRBV4-1 to TRBJ2-1; D is ambiguous. Germline V gene sequence: CDR1 MGHRA, CDR2 YSYEKL. Trimming pared 0 bases from V and 5 bases from J, leaving 14 bases between. The CDR3 runs 16 residues. CDR3: CASSQDLVRINNEQFF. The CDR3 coding sequence is TGCGCCAGCAGCCAAGATTTGGTCAGAATAAACAATGAGCAGTTCTTC.

The V gene is TRBV6-1, the J gene TRBJ1-5; a possible D gene is TRBD1 (5 bases). The CDR3 runs 14 residues. The germline V gene has CDR1 MNHNS and CDR2 SASEGT. Deletions cut 2 bases from V and 7 bases from J, with 12 bases between. Written as DNA, the CDR3 is TGTGCCAGCAGTGAACGGGGGGTCCGGCAGCCCCAGCATTTT. Translating it yields CASSERGVRQPQHF.

This sequence joins TRBV6-5 and TRBJ1-4; D is perhaps TRBD1 (6 bases). The CDR3 has 13 residues. V lost 0 bases and J lost 10, with 9 bases in between. Germline-derived CDR1 and CDR2 are MNHEY and SVGAGI. The DNA for the CDR3 is TGTGCCAGCAGTTACTCTAAAGGGGGAAAACTGTTTTTT. Residues: CASSYSKGGKLFF.

This chain joins TRBV6-2 or TRBV6-3 and TRBJ2-7; 7 bases match TRBD1. Germline V gives CDR1 MNHEY, CDR2 SVGEGT. J gave up 7 bases and V 5 bases, and 17 bases lay outside the gene matches. This CDR3 has 16 residues. CDR3 in DNA: TGTGCCAGCAGTAGCTTGAGGGGGCTACCTAGTTTTGAGCAGTACTTC. Its translation is CASSSLRGLPSFEQYF.

The genes are TRBV6-5 and TRBJ1-2; D might be TRBD1 (5 bases). Germline-derived CDR1 and CDR2 are MNHEY and SVGAGI. V was trimmed by 8 bases and J by 5 bases, leaving 21 bases between them. This CDR3 has 15 residues. Written as DNA, the CDR3 is TGTGCCAGCTGCTCTCTGCGGGGGATTCGGTATGGCTACACCTTC. This sequence encodes CASCSLRGIRYGYTF.

The chain links TRBV29-1 to TRBJ2-3; 9 bases line up with TRBD1. The CDR3 consists of 15 residues. Germline V gene data show CDR1 as SQVTM and CDR2 as ANQGSEA. V dropped 8 bases and J dropped 3; count of bases not matched to a gene: 12. CDR3 DNA sequence: TGCAGCATACTTGCCGGGACAGGGCGGACAGATACGCAGTATTTT. Protein sequence: CSILAGTGRTDTQYF.

The CDR3 nucleotides read TGTGCCAGCAGTGAAGCCTTCGGACAGACCACCTACGAGCAGTACTTC. Encoded protein: CASSEAFGQTTYEQYF. The rearrangement links TRBV6-1 to TRBJ2-7; D may be TRBD1 (6 bases). Germline V CDR1 and CDR2: MNHNS, SASEGT. The CDR3 length is 16 residues. Trimming pared 0 bases from V and 2 bases from J, leaving 14 bases between.